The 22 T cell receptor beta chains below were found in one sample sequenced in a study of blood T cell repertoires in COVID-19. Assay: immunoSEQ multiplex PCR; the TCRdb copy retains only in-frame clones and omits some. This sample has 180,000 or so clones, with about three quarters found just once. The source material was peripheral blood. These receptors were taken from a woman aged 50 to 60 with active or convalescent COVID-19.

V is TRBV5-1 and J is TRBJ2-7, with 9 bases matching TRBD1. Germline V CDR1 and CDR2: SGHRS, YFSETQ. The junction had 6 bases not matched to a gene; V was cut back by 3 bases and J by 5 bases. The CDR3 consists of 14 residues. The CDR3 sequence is CASSYTGGFDEQYF. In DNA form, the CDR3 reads TGCGCCAGCAGCTATACAGGGGGCTTCGACGAGCAGTACTTC.

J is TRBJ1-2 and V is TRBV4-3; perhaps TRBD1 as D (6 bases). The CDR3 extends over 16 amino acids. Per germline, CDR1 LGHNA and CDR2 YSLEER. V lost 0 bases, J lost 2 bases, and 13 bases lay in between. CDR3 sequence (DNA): TGCGCCAGCAGCCAAGATTTGAGACAGGAAAACTATGGCTACACCTTC. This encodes CASSQDLRQENYGYTF.

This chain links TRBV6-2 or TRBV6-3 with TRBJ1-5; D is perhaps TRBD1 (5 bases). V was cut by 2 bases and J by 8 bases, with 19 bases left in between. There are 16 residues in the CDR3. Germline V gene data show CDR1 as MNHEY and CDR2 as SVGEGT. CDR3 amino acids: CASSYAGRTRSEPQHF. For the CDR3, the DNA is TGTGCCAGCAGTTACGCGGGGCGCACACGCAGTGAGCCCCAGCATTTT.

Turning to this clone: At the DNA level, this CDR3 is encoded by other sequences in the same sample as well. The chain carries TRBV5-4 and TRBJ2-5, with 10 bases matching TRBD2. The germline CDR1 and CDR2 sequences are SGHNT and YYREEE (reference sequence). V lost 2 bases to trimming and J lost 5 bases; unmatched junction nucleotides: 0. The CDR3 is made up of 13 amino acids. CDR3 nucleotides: TGTGCCAGCAGCTTAGCGGGGGGGGAGACCCAGTACTTC. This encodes CASSLAGGETQYF.

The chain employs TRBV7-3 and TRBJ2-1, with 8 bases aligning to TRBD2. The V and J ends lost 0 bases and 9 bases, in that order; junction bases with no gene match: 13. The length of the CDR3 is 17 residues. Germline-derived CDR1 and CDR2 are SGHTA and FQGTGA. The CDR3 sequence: CASSLTPRGGSLTEQFF. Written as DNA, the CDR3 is TGTGCCAGCAGCTTAACCCCCCGGGGGGGCTCCCTTACTGAGCAGTTCTTC.

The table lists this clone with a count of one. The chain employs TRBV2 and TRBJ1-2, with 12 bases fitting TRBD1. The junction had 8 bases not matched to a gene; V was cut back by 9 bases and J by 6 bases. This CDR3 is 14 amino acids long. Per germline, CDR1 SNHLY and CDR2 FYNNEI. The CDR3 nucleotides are TGTGCCAGAAGGGTGGGACAGGGGGCTAATGGCTACACCTTC. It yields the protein CARRVGQGANGYTF.

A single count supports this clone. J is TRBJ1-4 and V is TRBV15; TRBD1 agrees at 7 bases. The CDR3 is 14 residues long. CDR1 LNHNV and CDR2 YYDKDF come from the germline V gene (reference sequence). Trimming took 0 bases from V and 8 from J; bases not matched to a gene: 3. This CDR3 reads CATSRDRGQEKLFF. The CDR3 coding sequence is TGTGCCACCAGCAGAGACAGGGGACAGGAAAAACTGTTTTTT.

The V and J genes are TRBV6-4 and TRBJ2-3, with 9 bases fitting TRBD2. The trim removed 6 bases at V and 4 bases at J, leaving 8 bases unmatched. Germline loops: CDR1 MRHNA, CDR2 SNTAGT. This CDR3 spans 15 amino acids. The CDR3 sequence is CASSHGAGGADTQYF. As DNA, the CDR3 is TGTGCCAGCAGCCACGGGGCGGGGGGGGCAGATACGCAGTATTTT.

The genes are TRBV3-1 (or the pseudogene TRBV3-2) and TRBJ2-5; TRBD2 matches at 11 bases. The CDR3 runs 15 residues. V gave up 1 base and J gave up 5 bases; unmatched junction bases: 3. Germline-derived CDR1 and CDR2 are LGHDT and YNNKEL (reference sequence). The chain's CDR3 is CASSQGASGGETQYF. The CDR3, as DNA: TGTGCCAGCAGCCAAGGGGCTAGCGGGGGGGAGACCCAGTACTTC.

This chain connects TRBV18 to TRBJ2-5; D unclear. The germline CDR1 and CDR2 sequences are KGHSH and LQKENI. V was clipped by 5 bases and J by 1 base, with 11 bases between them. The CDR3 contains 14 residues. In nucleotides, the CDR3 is TGTGCCAGCTCAGGGCCCCCCACCCAAGAGACCCAGTACTTC. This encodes CASSGPPTQETQYF.

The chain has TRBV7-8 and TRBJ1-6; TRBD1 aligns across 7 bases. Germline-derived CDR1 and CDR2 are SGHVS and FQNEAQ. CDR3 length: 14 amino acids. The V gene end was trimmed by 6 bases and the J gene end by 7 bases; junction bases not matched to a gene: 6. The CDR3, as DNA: TGTGCCAGCAGAGTAGGACAGGAAAATTCACCCCTCCACTTT. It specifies CASRVGQENSPLHF.

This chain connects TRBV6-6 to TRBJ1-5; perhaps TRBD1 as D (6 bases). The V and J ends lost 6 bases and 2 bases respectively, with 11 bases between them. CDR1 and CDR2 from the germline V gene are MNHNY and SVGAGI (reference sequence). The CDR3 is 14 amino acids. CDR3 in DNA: TGTGCCAGCAGCATGGACAGCCGCAATCAGCCCCAGCATTTT. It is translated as CASSMDSRNQPQHF.

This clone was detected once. The CDR3 region is CASSYRGSGNTIYF. The DNA of the CDR3 is TGTGCCAGCAGCTACAGGGGTTCTGGAAACACCATATATTTT. V and J are TRBV5-8 and TRBJ1-3; 7 positions match TRBD1. The CDR3 is made up of 14 amino acids. The junction had 1 base not matched to a gene; V was cut back by 3 bases and J by 1 base. CDR1 and CDR2 (germline): SGHTS, YDEGEE. The variable domain in full, with the rest retrieved from reference TRBV5-8 and TRBJ1-3, is EAGVTQSPTHLIKTRGQQATLRCSPISGHTSVYWYQQALGLGLQFLLWYDEGEERNRGNFPPRFSGRQFPNYSSELNVNALELEDSALYLCASSYRGSGNTIYFGEGSWLTVV.

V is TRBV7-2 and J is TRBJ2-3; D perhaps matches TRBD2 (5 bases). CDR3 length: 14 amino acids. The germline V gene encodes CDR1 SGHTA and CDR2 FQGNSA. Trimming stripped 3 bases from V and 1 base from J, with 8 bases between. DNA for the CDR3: TGTGCCAGCAGCTTTGATAGCGGCACAGATACGCAGTATTTT. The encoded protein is CASSFDSGTDTQYF.

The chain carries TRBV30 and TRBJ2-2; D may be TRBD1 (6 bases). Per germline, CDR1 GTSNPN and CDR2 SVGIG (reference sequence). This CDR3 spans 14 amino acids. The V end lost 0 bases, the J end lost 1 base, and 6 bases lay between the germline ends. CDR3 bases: TGTGCCTGGAGTGTAGGGGGGAACACCGGGGAGCTGTTTTTT. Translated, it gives CAWSVGGNTGELFF. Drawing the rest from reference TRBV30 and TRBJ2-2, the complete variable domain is SQTIHQWPATLVQPVGSPLSLECTVEGTSNPNLYWYRQAAGRGLQLLFYSVGIGQISSEVPQNLSASRPQDRQFILSSKKLLLSDSGFYLCAWSVGGNTGELFFGEGSRLTVL.

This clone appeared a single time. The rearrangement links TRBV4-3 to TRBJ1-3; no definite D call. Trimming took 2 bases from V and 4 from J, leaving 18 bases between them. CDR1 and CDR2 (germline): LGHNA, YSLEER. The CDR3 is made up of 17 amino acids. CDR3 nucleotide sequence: TGCGCCAGCAGCCAAACTGAAGCGGCCAAATCGGGAAACACCATATATTTT. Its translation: CASSQTEAAKSGNTIYF.

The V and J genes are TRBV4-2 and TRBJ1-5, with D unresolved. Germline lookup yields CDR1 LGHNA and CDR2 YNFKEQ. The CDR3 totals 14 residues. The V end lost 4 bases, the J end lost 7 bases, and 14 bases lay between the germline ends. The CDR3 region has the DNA TGTGCCAGCAGCCCGCGCGGTCGAGGGCAGCCCCAGCATTTT. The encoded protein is CASSPRGRGQPQHF.

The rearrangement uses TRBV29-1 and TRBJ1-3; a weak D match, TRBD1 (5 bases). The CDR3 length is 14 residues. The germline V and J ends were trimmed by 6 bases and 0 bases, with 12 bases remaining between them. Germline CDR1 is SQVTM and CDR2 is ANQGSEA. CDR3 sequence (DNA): TGCAGCGTGGGGTTTACAGGCTCTGGAAACACCATATATTTT. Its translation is CSVGFTGSGNTIYF.

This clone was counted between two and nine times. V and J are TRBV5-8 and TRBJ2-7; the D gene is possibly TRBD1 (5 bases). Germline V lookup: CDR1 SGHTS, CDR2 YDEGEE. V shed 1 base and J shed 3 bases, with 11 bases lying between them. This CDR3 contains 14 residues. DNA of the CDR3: TGTGCCAGCAGCTTGCAGGGCGCGGTCTACGAGCAGTACTTC. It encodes CASSLQGAVYEQYF. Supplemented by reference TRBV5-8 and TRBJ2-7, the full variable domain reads EAGVTQSPTHLIKTRGQQATLRCSPISGHTSVYWYQQALGLGLQFLLWYDEGEERNRGNFPPRFSGRQFPNYSSELNVNALELEDSALYLCASSLQGAVYEQYFGPGTRLTVT.

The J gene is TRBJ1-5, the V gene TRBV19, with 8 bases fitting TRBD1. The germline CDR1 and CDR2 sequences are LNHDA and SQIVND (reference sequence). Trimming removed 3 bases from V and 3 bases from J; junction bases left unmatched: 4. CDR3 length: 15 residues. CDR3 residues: CASSMTGEFNQPQHF. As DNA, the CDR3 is TGTGCCAGTAGTATGACAGGGGAGTTCAATCAGCCCCAGCATTTT.

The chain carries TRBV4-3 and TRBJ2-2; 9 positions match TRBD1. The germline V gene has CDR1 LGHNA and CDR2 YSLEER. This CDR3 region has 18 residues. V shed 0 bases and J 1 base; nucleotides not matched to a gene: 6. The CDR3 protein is CASSQDRGTGLNTGELFF. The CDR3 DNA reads TGCGCCAGCAGCCAAGATCGGGGGACAGGGCTGAACACCGGGGAGCTGTTTTTT.

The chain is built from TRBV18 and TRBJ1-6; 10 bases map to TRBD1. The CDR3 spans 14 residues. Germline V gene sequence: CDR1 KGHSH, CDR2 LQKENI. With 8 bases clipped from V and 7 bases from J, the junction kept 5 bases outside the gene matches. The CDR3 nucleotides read TGTGCCAGCGCCGGGACAGGGGTAAATTCACCCCTCCACTTT. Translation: CASAGTGVNSPLHF.